Presented here are 15 T cell receptor beta chains from one specimen sequenced in a study of T cells in localized non-small cell lung cancer. The protocol was immunoSEQ multiplex PCR, while the TCRdb copy is restricted to in-frame clones and leaves out a portion. The repertoire has about 41,000 clones, around 83% of them found once; the top ten carry 6.5% to 10%. The starting material was PBMCs, obtained before any cancer treatment. These receptors were obtained from a man between 40 and 70 years old with stage II lung adenocarcinoma.

The genes are TRBV6-1 and TRBJ1-5, with 8 nucleotides matching TRBD1. Germline-derived CDR1 and CDR2 are MNHNS and SASEGT. The CDR3 contains 16 residues. V lost 4 bases, J lost 0 bases, and 5 bases stayed unmatched. The CDR3 region is CASSATGGLSNQPQHF. The CDR3 bases are TGTGCCAGCAGTGCCACAGGGGGTCTTAGCAATCAGCCCCAGCATTTT.

This sequence joins TRBV7-2 and TRBJ1-5, with 9 bases that match TRBD1. The length of the CDR3 is 15 residues. Losses at the gene ends were 5 bases for V and 5 bases for J; bases not matched to a gene: 7. CDR1 is SGHTA and CDR2 is FQGNSA in the germline V gene. CDR3 in DNA: TGTGCCAGCAGCGCCCCGGGACAGGGCTATCAGCCCCAGCATTTT. This codes for CASSAPGQGYQPQHF.

The chain joins TRBV6-5 to TRBJ2-7; D perhaps matches TRBD1 (6 bases). Germline assignment: CDR1 MNHEY and CDR2 SVGAGI. The CDR3 loop spans 14 amino acids. The V gene lost 5 bases and the J gene lost 3 bases, with 14 bases spanning the gap. For the CDR3, the DNA is TGTGCCAGCAGTCAGACAGGCCGTCGCTACGAGCAGTACTTC. Protein: CASSQTGRRYEQYF.

Comment on this clone: The sample carries other DNA sequences with the same CDR3. The chain uses TRBV7-2 and TRBJ2-5; 8 nucleotides line up with TRBD1. J was trimmed by 2 bases and V by 2 bases; bases with no gene match: 1. The CDR3 totals 14 residues. The V gene's germline CDR1 is SGHTA and CDR2 FQGNSA. The CDR3 DNA reads TGTGCCAGCAGCTTAACAGGGGGGCAAGAGACCCAGTACTTC. Its translation is CASSLTGGQETQYF.

In its sample, this clone was seen a few times. This sequence joins TRBV6-5 and TRBJ2-1; 10 nucleotides match TRBD1. Germline V gives CDR1 MNHEY, CDR2 SVGAGI. J gave up 3 bases and V 6 bases, and 5 bases lay outside the gene matches. The CDR3 is made up of 15 amino acids. The CDR3 sequence: CASSPDRGIYNEQFF. CDR3 coding DNA: TGTGCCAGCAGCCCGGACAGGGGGATCTACAATGAGCAGTTCTTC.

The V and J genes are TRBV30 and TRBJ2-2; TRBD2 aligns across 7 bases. Germline V lookup: CDR1 GTSNPN, CDR2 SVGIG (reference sequence). The CDR3 spans 15 residues. Unmatched junction bases numbered 5, after V lost 4 bases and J lost 0 bases. The CDR3 nucleotides read TGTGCCTGGACCCGGACTAGGGCGAACACCGGGGAGCTGTTTTTT. Protein: CAWTRTRANTGELFF.

The chain employs TRBV5-1 and TRBJ2-5; 8 bases agree with TRBD1. Germline V lookup: CDR1 SGHRS, CDR2 YFSETQ. V gave up 3 bases and J gave up 5 bases; unmatched junction bases: 6. The CDR3 has 14 residues. CDR3 sequence: CASSSGQGRETQYF. DNA of the CDR3: TGCGCCAGCAGCTCCGGACAGGGTCGGGAGACCCAGTACTTC.

The gene calls are TRBV7-6 and TRBJ2-5; 10 bases are a match to TRBD1. Germline-derived CDR1 and CDR2 are SGHVS and FNYEAQ. Trimming removed 6 bases from V and 4 bases from J; junction bases left unmatched: 11. This CDR3 comprises 16 residues. The CDR3 protein is CASRAQSTGGLETQYF. The CDR3 region has the DNA TGTGCCAGCAGGGCCCAATCGACAGGGGGCCTAGAGACCCAGTACTTC.

V is TRBV11-2 and J is TRBJ2-7; 8 nucleotides agree with TRBD2. The length of the CDR3 is 15 residues. From germline, CDR1 is SGHAT and CDR2 FQNNGV. J lost 0 bases, V lost 1 base, and 2 bases had no gene match. CDR3 nucleotide sequence: TGTGCCAGCAGCTTAGGCGGGGGGTACTCCTACGAGCAGTACTTC. Residues: CASSLGGGYSYEQYF.

This rearrangement joins TRBV2 to TRBJ2-3; 13 positions match TRBD2. From germline, CDR1 is SNHLY and CDR2 FYNNEI. Trimming removed 6 bases from V and 12 bases from J; junction bases left unmatched: 15. There are 16 residues in the CDR3. CDR3 sequence (DNA): TGTGCCAGCAGGGACGGGACTAGCGGGGCCATACACGCACAGTATTTT. Protein sequence: CASRDGTSGAIHAQYF.

The chain couples TRBV10-3 to TRBJ2-7; 10 bases are a match to TRBD2. This CDR3 region has 14 residues. Germline CDR1 is ENHRY and CDR2 is SYGVKD. J lost 7 bases, V lost 3 bases, and 6 bases had no gene match. The CDR3 here is CAISEAGGGGEQYF. The CDR3 nucleotides read TGTGCCATCAGTGAAGCGGGAGGGGGCGGAGAGCAGTACTTC.

V gene TRBV6-5 combines with J gene TRBJ1-2; no clear D. V dropped 5 bases and J dropped 1 base, with 11 bases sitting between them. The CDR3 spans 14 residues. Looked up from germline, CDR1 is MNHEY and CDR2 is SVGAGI. CDR3 protein: CASSITRRNYGYTF. The CDR3, as DNA: TGTGCCAGCAGTATCACAAGACGTAACTATGGCTACACCTTC.

This clone is a singleton in its sample. The J gene is TRBJ1-6, the V gene TRBV10-3, with D unclear. This CDR3 is 16 amino acids long. Per germline, CDR1 ENHRY and CDR2 SYGVKD. V shed 10 bases and J shed 0 bases, with 16 bases lying between them. The CDR3 nucleotides are TGTGCCACCCGGGAAGGGTTGAGCTCCTATAATTCACCCCTCCACTTT. This sequence encodes CATREGLSSYNSPLHF.

The V call is TRBV9, the J call TRBJ2-1; the D gene is possibly TRBD1 (5 bases). From germline, CDR1 is SGDLS and CDR2 YYNGEE. Trimming removed 0 bases from V and 6 bases from J, with 13 bases in between. CDR3 length: 15 amino acids. The CDR3 is CASSVGQTLFNEQFF. The CDR3 DNA sequence: TGTGCCAGCAGCGTAGGACAGACCTTGTTCAATGAGCAGTTCTTC.

This clone has only a few counts. V usage is TRBV27 and J usage is TRBJ2-1; D gene unclear. CDR1 is MNHEY and CDR2 is SMNVEV in the germline V gene (reference sequence). With 2 bases removed from V and 9 bases from J, the gap between germline ends came to 11 bases. This CDR3 has 13 amino acids. The CDR3, as DNA: TGTGCCAGCAGTTTAGCCATCGGCATTGAGCAGTTCTTC. Protein: CASSLAIGIEQFF.